This T cell receptor beta chain was observed in a study of CD4 T cells in relation to SARS-CoV-2 and coronaviruses. Study findings and constraints: No crossreactivity against non-spike viral proteins was tested here.

Unexposed donor CD4+ T cells date from about 2011-2019, before the COVID-19 pandemic. After about 10 days of culture, CD4+ T cells were isolated. Assay: immunoSEQ multiplex PCR; the TCRdb copy retains only in-frame clones and omits some. Here the sample spans more than 20,000 clones, around 80% being singletons. As concerns this clone: Its antigen is still unknown.

Germline loops: CDR1 LGHDT, CDR2 YNNKEL (reference sequence). The V gene lost 4 bases and the J gene lost 7 bases, with 17 bases spanning the gap. This CDR3 contains 15 residues. The gene calls are TRBV3-1 (or the pseudogene TRBV3-2) and TRBJ1-3; no firm D call. This clonotype originated in a human donor in good health. The sequenced sample consisted of CD4+ T cells from PBMCs, cultured in vitro. In DNA, the CDR3 is TGTGCCAGCAGCCGAGAGCTTATGGGCGGGAACACCATATATTTT. Protein: CASSRELMGGNTIYF.